This paragraph reports one T cell receptor beta chain. The germline V gene encodes CDR1 SGHVS and CDR2 FQNEAQ. There are 17 residues in the CDR3. The junction had 8 bases not matched to a gene; V was cut back by 5 bases and J by 0 bases. This sample is drawn from a study of identical twins. TCRdb reprocessed the 5' RACE reads with MiXCR, giving one entry per CDR3 protein. The data show about 920,000 distinct CDR3 sequences, roughly 12% seen once. This same sample was also part of a study on yellow fever vaccine responses in identical twins.

The receptor was derived from a woman under 30 in good health. The chain links TRBV7-8 to TRBJ2-1; the match to TRBD2 covers 9 bases. The specimen sequenced was PBMCs. CDR3 residues: CASSTGLAYSSYNEQFF. For the CDR3, the DNA is TGTGCCAGCAGCACGGGACTAGCCTATAGCTCCTACAATGAGCAGTTCTTC.